This T cell receptor (beta chain) came from a study of blood T cell repertoires in COVID-19. Study at large: The origin of the acute and convalescent COVID-19 samples was the United States, Italy and Spain. PBMCs, B-cell-depleted T cells, or T cells were the source of the cDNA or gDNA that made up the material.

This clone occurred once. In the original analysis: Researchers report that nucleated cell counts were estimated from reference gene primer amplification. The table came from immunoSEQ multiplex PCR; TCRdb's copy has only in-frame clones and leaves some out. The DNA gave D and trimming, while V, J and clone size come from that table. Of around 270,000 clones in the sample, 86% were seen once. V lost 0 bases and J lost 4; bases outside the gene matches: 1. The CDR3 has 15 residues. CDR1 SGHRS and CDR2 YFSETQ come from the germline V gene. V usage is TRBV5-1 and J usage is TRBJ2-3; TRBD1 matches at 11 bases. The receptor's source is a man between 25 and 39 years old with active or convalescent COVID-19. The material sequenced was peripheral blood. The CDR3 DNA follows: TGCGCCAGCAGCTTGGTGGGACAGGGGGCAGATACGCAGTATTTT. Protein product: CASSLVGQGADTQYF.